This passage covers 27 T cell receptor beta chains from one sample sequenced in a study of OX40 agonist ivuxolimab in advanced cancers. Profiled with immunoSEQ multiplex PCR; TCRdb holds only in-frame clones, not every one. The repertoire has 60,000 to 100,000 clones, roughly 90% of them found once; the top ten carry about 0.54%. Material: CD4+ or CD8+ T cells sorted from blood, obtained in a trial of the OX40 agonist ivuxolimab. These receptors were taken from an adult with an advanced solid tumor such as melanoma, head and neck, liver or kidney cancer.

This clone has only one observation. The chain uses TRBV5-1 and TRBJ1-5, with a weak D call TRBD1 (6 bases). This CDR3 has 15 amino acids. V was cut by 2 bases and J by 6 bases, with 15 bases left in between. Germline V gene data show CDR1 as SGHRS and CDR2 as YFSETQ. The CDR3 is CASSFDRSIGQPQHF. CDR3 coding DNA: TGCGCCAGCAGCTTTGACAGGTCGATTGGTCAGCCCCAGCATTTT.

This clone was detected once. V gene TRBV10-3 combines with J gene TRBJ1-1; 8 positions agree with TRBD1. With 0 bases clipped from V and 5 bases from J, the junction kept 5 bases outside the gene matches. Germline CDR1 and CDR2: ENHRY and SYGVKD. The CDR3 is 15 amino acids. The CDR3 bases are TGTGCCATCAGTGAGTCGACAGGGGTGAGAACTGAAGCTTTCTTT. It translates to CAISESTGVRTEAFF.

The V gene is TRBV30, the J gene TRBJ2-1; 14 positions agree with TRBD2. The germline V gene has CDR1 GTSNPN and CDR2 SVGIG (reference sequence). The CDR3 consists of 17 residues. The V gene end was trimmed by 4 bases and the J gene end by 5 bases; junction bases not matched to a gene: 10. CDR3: CAWTGLAGGWGDNEQFF. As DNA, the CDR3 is TGTGCCTGGACCGGACTAGCGGGAGGATGGGGGGACAATGAGCAGTTCTTC.

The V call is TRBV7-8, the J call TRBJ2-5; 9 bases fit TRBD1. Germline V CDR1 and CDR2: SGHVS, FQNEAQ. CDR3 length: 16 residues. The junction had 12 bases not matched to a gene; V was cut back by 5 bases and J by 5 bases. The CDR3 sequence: CASSPHFRQGGETQYF. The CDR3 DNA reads TGTGCCAGCAGCCCCCATTTCCGACAGGGGGGCGAGACCCAGTACTTC.

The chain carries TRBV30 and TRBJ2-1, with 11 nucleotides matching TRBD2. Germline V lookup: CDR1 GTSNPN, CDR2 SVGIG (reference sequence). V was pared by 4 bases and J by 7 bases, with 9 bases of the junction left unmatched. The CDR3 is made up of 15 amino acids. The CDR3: CAWIEGLAGGNEQFF. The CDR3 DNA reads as TGTGCCTGGATCGAGGGGCTAGCGGGAGGTAATGAGCAGTTCTTC.

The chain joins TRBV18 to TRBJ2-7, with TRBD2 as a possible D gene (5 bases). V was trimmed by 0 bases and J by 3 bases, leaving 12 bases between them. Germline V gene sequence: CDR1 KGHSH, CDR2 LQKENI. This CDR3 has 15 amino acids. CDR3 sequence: CASSPPARARYEQYF. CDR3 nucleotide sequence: TGTGCCAGCTCACCACCGGCGAGGGCGCGCTACGAGCAGTACTTC.

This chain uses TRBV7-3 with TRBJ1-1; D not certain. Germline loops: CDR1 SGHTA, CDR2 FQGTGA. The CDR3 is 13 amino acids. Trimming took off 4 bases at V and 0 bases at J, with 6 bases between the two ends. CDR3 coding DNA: TGTGCCAGCAGCTGGAATTTGAACACTGAAGCTTTCTTT. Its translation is CASSWNLNTEAFF. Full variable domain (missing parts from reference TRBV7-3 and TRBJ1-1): GAGVSQTPSNKVTEKGKYVELRCDPISGHTALYWYRQSLGQGPEFLIYFQGTGAADDSGLPNDRFFAVRPEGSVSTLKIQRTERGDSAVYLCASSWNLNTEAFFGQGTRLTVV.

For the CDR3, the DNA is TGTGCCAGCAGCTTAGGGGATCGGGCTAGCGGGAGAAAGGAGACCCAGTACTTC. The encoded protein is CASSLGDRASGRKETQYF. The J gene is TRBJ2-5, the V gene TRBV11-1; 10 bases agree with TRBD2. Germline V gene sequence: CDR1 SGHAT, CDR2 FQDESV (reference sequence). V shed 1 base, J shed 5 bases, and the junction held 13 bases outside the gene matches. The CDR3 sequence is 18 residues long.

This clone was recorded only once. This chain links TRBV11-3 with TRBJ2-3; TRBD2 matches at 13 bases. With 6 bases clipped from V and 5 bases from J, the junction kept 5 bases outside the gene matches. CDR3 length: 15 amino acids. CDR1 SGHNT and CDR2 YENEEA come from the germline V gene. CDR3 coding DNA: TGTGCCAGCAGATTTACTAGCGGGAGGGGAGATACGCAGTATTTT. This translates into CASRFTSGRGDTQYF.

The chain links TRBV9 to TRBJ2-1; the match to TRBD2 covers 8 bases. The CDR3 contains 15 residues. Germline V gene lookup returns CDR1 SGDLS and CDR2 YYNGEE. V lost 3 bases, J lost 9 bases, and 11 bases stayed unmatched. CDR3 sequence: CASSARTVAGTEQFF. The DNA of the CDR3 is TGTGCCAGCAGCGCTAGGACTGTAGCGGGAACTGAGCAGTTCTTC.

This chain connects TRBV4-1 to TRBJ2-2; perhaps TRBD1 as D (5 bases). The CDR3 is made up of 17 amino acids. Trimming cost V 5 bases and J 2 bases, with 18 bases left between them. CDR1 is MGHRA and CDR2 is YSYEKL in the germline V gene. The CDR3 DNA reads TGCGCCAGCAGCTCCCCCCCCAGGGTTCCTAACACCGGGGAGCTGTTTTTT. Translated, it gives CASSSPPRVPNTGELFF.

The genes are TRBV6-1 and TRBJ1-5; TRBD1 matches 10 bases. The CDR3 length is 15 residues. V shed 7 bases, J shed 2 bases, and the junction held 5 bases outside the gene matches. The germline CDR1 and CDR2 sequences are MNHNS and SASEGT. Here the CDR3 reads CASNTGTGGNQPQHF. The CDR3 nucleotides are TGTGCCAGCAACACCGGGACAGGGGGCAATCAGCCCCAGCATTTT.

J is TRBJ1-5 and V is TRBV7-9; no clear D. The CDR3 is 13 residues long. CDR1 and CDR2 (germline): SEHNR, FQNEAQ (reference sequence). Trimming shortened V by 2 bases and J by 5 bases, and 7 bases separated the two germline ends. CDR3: CASSLQPDQPQHF. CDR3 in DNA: TGTGCCAGCAGCTTACAGCCAGATCAGCCCCAGCATTTT.

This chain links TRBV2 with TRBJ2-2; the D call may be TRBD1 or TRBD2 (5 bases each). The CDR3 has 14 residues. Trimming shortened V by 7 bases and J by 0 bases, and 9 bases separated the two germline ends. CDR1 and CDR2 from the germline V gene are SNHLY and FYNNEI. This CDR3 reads CASIGGSNTGELFF. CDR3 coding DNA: TGTGCCAGCATTGGGGGATCGAACACCGGGGAGCTGTTTTTT.

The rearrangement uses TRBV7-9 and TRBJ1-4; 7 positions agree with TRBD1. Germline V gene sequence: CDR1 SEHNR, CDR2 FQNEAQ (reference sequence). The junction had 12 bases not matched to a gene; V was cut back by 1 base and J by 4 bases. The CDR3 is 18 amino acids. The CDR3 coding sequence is TGTGCCAGCAGCTTAGGGTCGGGACAGCCCTTTATTAATGAAAAACTGTTTTTT. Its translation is CASSLGSGQPFINEKLFF.

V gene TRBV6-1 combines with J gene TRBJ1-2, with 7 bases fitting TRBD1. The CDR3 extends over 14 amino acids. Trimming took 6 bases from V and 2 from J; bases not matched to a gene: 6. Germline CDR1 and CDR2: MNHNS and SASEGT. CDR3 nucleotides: TGTGCCAGCAGAAGGACAGGAGGGAACTATGGCTACACCTTC. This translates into CASRRTGGNYGYTF.

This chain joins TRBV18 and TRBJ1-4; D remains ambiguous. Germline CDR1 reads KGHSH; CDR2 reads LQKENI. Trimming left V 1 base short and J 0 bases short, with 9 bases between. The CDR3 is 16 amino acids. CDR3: CASSPQMLATNEKLFF. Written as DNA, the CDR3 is TGTGCCAGCTCACCACAAATGCTTGCAACTAATGAAAAACTGTTTTTT.

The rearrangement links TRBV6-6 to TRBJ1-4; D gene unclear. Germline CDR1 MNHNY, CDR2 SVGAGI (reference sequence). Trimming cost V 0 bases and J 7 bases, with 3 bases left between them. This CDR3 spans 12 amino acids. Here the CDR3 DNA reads TGTGCCAGCAGTTACTCAGTTGAAAAACTGTTTTTT. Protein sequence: CASSYSVEKLFF.

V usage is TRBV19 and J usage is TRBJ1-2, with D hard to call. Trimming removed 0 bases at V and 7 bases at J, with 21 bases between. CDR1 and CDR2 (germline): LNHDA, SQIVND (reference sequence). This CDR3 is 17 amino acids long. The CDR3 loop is CASSIDPNGPPLGGYTF. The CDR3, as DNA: TGTGCCAGTAGTATAGATCCGAACGGCCCACCCTTAGGTGGCTACACCTTC.

CDR3 protein: CASSSRQGATNEKLFF. The CDR3 region has the DNA TGTGCCAGTAGTAGCCGACAGGGTGCAACTAATGAAAAACTGTTTTTT. The genes are TRBV19 and TRBJ1-4, with 7 bases aligning to TRBD1. Per the germline V gene, CDR1 is LNHDA and CDR2 is SQIVND (reference sequence). With V trimmed by 4 bases and J by 0 bases, 5 bases remained unmatched. This CDR3 comprises 16 residues.

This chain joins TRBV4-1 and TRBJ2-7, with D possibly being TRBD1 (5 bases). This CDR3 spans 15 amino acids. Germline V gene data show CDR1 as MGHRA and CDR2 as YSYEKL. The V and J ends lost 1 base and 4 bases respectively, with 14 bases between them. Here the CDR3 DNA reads TGCGCCAGCAGCCAAGGGGGTGGGGCGCGGTACGAGCAGTACTTC. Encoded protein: CASSQGGGARYEQYF.

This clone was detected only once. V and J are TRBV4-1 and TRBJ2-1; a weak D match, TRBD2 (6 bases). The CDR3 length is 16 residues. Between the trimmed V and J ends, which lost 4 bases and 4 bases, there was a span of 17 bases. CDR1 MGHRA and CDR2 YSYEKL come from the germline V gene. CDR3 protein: CASSPPPASGYNEQFF. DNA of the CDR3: TGCGCCAGCAGCCCCCCCCCGGCCAGCGGGTACAATGAGCAGTTCTTC.

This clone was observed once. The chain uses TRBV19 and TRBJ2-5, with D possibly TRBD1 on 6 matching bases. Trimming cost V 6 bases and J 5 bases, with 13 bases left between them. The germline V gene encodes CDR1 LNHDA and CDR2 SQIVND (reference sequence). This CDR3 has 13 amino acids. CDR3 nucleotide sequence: TGTGCCAGTAGGGCTTTGGGGGCGGAGACCCAGTACTTC. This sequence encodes CASRALGAETQYF.

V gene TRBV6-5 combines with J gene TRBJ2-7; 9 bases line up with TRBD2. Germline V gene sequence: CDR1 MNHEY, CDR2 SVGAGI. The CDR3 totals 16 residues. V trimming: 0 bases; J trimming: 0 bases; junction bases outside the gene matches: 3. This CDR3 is CASSYSVAGDSYEQYF. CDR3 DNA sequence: TGTGCCAGCAGTTACTCTGTAGCGGGAGACTCCTACGAGCAGTACTTC.

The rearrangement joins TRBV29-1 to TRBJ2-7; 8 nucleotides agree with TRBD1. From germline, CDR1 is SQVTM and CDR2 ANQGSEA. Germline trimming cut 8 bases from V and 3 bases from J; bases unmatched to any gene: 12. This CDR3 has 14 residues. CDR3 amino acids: CSFIDGQGGYEQYF. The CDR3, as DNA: TGCAGCTTCATCGATGGACAGGGAGGCTACGAGCAGTACTTC.

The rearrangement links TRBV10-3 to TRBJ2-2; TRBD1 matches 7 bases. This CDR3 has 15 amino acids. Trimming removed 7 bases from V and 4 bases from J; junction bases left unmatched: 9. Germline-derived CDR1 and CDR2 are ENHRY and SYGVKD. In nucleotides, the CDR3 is TGTGCCATCACCGGGGACAGCTTGTTCACCGGGGAGCTGTTTTTT. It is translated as CAITGDSLFTGELFF.

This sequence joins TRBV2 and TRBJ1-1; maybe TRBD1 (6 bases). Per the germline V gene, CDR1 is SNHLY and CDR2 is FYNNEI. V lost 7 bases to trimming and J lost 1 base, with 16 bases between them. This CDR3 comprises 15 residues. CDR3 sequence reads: CASIRTALRNTEAFF. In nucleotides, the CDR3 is TGTGCCAGCATTCGGACAGCGCTGAGGAACACTGAAGCTTTCTTT. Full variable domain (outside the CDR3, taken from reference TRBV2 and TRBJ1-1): EPEVTQTPSHQVTQMGQEVILRCVPISNHLYFYWYRQILGQKVEFLVSFYNNEISEKSEIFDDQFSVERPDGSNFTLKIRSTKLEDSAMYFCASIRTALRNTEAFFGQGTRLTVV.